These 13 T cell receptor beta chains were all obtained from the same sample, sequenced in a study of T cell responses to AZD1222 COVID-19 vaccine. Sequenced by immunoSEQ multiplex PCR; TCRdb stores in-frame clones only, minus some. The sample lists about 150,000 clones; 88% were seen once. Sample: peripheral blood, taken on day 0 of AZD1222 vaccination. These receptors were collected from an adult in good health.

The chain employs TRBV7-2 and TRBJ2-6; D unclear. The V gene lost 5 bases and the J gene lost 0 bases, with 8 bases spanning the gap. This CDR3 is 15 amino acids long. CDR1 SGHTA and CDR2 FQGNSA come from the germline V gene. The chain's CDR3 is CASSPAGSGANVLTF. CDR3 sequence (DNA): TGTGCCAGCAGCCCAGCCGGCTCTGGGGCCAACGTCCTGACTTTC.

The chain uses TRBV29-1 and TRBJ1-2; D may be TRBD1 (5 bases). Trimming left V 3 bases short and J 0 bases short, with 8 bases between. Germline loops: CDR1 SQVTM, CDR2 ANQGSEA. This CDR3 comprises 13 residues. The CDR3 is CSVDRVANYGYTF. CDR3 nucleotides: TGCAGCGTTGACAGGGTTGCTAACTATGGCTACACCTTC.

The chain combines TRBV30 with TRBJ1-5, with no clear D. Trimming shortened V by 1 base and J by 0 bases, and 4 bases separated the two germline ends. Germline V gene data show CDR1 as GTSNPN and CDR2 as SVGIG (reference sequence). The CDR3 consists of 13 residues. CDR3 region: CAWSAGSNQPQHF. CDR3 DNA: TGTGCCTGGAGTGCGGGTAGCAATCAGCCCCAGCATTTT.

The chain links TRBV30 to TRBJ1-2; the D is unclear. V shed 3 bases and J shed 1 base, with 18 bases lying between them. The CDR3 is 16 residues long. The V gene's germline CDR1 is GTSNPN and CDR2 SVGIG (reference sequence). In nucleotides, the CDR3 is TGTGCCTGGAGATCCGTGGGAGCAGGTAGTAACTATGGCTACACCTTC. Protein sequence: CAWRSVGAGSNYGYTF.

V is TRBV19 and J is TRBJ2-1, with 9 nucleotides matching TRBD2. The CDR3 has 15 amino acids. Germline CDR1 is LNHDA and CDR2 is SQIVND (reference sequence). J gave up 3 bases and V 0 bases, and 0 bases lay outside the gene matches. The CDR3: CASSIDSGSYNEQFF. The CDR3 coding sequence is TGTGCCAGTAGTATAGATAGCGGGAGCTACAATGAGCAGTTCTTC.

The chain is built from TRBV27 and TRBJ1-5; unclear D gene. The germline V gene has CDR1 MNHEY and CDR2 SMNVEV (reference sequence). The V and J ends lost 2 bases and 1 base respectively, with 12 bases between them. This CDR3 spans 16 amino acids. CDR3 in DNA: TGTGCCAGCAGTTTAAAGCCCCCGGCGAGCAATCAGCCCCAGCATTTT. Encoded protein: CASSLKPPASNQPQHF.

J is TRBJ1-2 and V is TRBV7-9; D is undetermined. CDR1 SEHNR and CDR2 FQNEAQ come from the germline V gene (reference sequence). Trimming took 2 bases from V and 6 from J, leaving 10 bases between them. The CDR3 is 13 amino acids. The CDR3 sequence: CASSLSLDNGYTF. CDR3 DNA: TGTGCCAGCAGCTTAAGCCTCGACAATGGCTACACCTTC.

Comment on this clone: The CDR3 does not end in the conserved phenylalanine or tryptophan, so this is likely a read error. J is TRBJ1-1 and V is TRBV30; possible D gene TRBD1, 6 bases. Germline-derived CDR1 and CDR2 are GTSNPN and SVGIG (reference sequence). The CDR3 is made up of 16 amino acids. The V gene lost 0 bases and the J gene lost 0 bases, with 14 bases spanning the gap. The CDR3 nucleotides are TGTGCCTGGAGTGTAATGGGACACCACCTGAACACTGAAGCTTTCCTT. Encoded protein: CAWSVMGHHLNTEAFL.

The chain uses TRBV5-4 and TRBJ1-4, with 8 bases that match TRBD1. This CDR3 has 15 amino acids. The J segment lost 5 bases and the V segment lost 4 bases, leaving 7 bases of the junction unmatched. The germline CDR1 and CDR2 sequences are SGHNT and YYREEE (reference sequence). CDR3 nucleotides: TGTGCCAGCAGCCCCGGACAGGGACGAAATGAAAAACTGTTTTTT. Encoded protein: CASSPGQGRNEKLFF.

The count of this clone is one. The DNA for the CDR3 is TGTGCCGGACTCAGGAACACTGAAGCTTTCTTT. It specifies CAGLRNTEAFF. The chain is built from TRBV30 and TRBJ1-1; D is unresolved. The CDR3 runs 11 residues. Looked up from germline, CDR1 is GTSNPN and CDR2 is SVGIG (reference sequence). V gave up 8 bases and J gave up 1 base, with 8 bases separating them. The entire variable domain, with the rest obtained from reference TRBV30 and TRBJ1-1, is as follows: SQTIHQWPATLVQPVGSPLSLECTVEGTSNPNLYWYRQAAGRGLQLLFYSVGIGQISSEVPQNLSASRPQDRQFILSSKKLLLSDSGFYLCAGLRNTEAFFGQGTRLTVV.

CDR3 in amino acids: CASSSLVGSYNEQFF. The CDR3, as DNA: TGTGCCAGCAGCTCTCTCGTGGGCTCCTACAATGAGCAGTTCTTC. The chain carries TRBV7-8 and TRBJ2-1; no clear D. V was pared by 4 bases and J by 0 bases, with 10 bases between. CDR3 length equals 15 residues. CDR1 is SGHVS, CDR2 FQNEAQ, per germline.

In the case of this clone: Other DNA sequences within the sample encode an identical CDR3. The J gene is TRBJ1-3, the V gene TRBV20-1; D gene ambiguous. The CDR3 has 11 amino acids. V was clipped by 6 bases and J by 4 bases, with 7 bases between them. The V gene's germline CDR1 is DFQATT and CDR2 SNEGSKA (reference sequence). CDR3 bases: TGCAGTGCCCCCCGGGGAAACACCATATATTTT. Its protein product is CSAPRGNTIYF.

This sequence joins TRBV2 and TRBJ1-5; D unclear. V gave up 6 bases and J gave up 1 base, with 7 bases separating them. From germline, CDR1 is SNHLY and CDR2 FYNNEI. The CDR3 totals 13 residues. The CDR3, as DNA: TGTGCCAGCAGGTTGGGGAGCAATCAGCCCCAGCATTTT. It specifies CASRLGSNQPQHF.